The TCR beta chain under discussion was sequenced for a study of T cells after yellow fever vaccination. With regard to this clonotype: No antigen is known for it. A junction end diverges from the germline sequence, so it may reflect a read error.

The study, taken as a whole, reports: Any FACS-sorted repertoire could hold abundant clonotypes that contaminate it from the bulk population. The study found a weaker secondary response that peaked faster, day 5 versus 15. Subsequent booster samples again held most clones from primary vaccination (96% CD4, about 86% CD8).

TCRdb used MiXCR to reprocess the 5' RACE reads, holding one entry per CDR3 protein. This table has roughly 500,000 distinct CDR3 sequences, about a fifth appearing once. The CDR3 loop spans 17 amino acids. Germline V gene data show CDR1 as ENHRY and CDR2 as SYGVKD. Source: PBMCs, taken 15 days after the yellow fever booster vaccination. This rearrangement joins TRBV10-3 to TRBJ2-1, with 7 bases aligning to TRBD1. The receptor comes from a man younger than 45 who received the YFV17D yellow fever vaccine. CDR3 in amino acids: CALSVSLRDSSYNEQFF. The CDR3 region has the DNA TGTGCCCTCAGTGTCTCCCTCCGGGACAGCTCCTACAATGAGCAGTTCTTC.